This T cell receptor beta chain is drawn from a study of blood T cell repertoires in COVID-19. The V end lost 4 bases, the J end lost 8 bases, and 13 bases lay between the germline ends. This CDR3 region has 13 residues. Germline V gives CDR1 LGHDT, CDR2 YNNKEL (reference sequence). Using immunoSEQ multiplex PCR, the repertoire was profiled, and TCRdb retains in-frame clones only, with some absent. The sample lists 150,000 or so clones; approximately 83% were seen once. The chain combines TRBV3-1 (or the pseudogene TRBV3-2) with TRBJ2-3; no reliable D call. The sequence derives from a woman in her sixties who had recovered from COVID-19. The source material was PBMCs or T cells enriched from blood (not recorded which). The CDR3 protein is CASSPSVQATQYF. The CDR3 DNA sequence: TGTGCCAGCAGCCCCTCAGTCCAGGCTACGCAGTATTTT.